The clone carrying this T cell receptor beta chain has a count of ten or more. Amplification of TCR beta CDR3 regions used RNA as the template. The HTBI primer set was used in a first-round RT-PCR of the TCR CDR3. Using its own MiXCR run on the multiplex PCR reads, TCRdb lists one record per CDR3 protein. Of approximately 380,000 distinct CDR3 sequences in the sample, about 14% were seen once. This specimen belongs to a study of T cells in Graves' hyperthyroidism and ophthalmopathy. The CDR3 runs 12 residues. With 5 bases removed from V and 0 bases from J, the gap between germline ends came to 6 bases. Germline V CDR1 and CDR2: SQVTM, ANQGSEA.

The gene calls are TRBV29-1 and TRBJ2-3; D gene uncertain. This clonotype was sampled from a man aged 45-65 years with Graves' ophthalmopathy. The sequenced sample was blood. The CDR3 loop reads CSVQTSTDTQYF. CDR3 DNA sequence: TGCAGCGTTCAGACCAGCACAGATACGCAGTATTTT.